The 21 T cell receptor beta chains below come from one sample, sequenced in a study of T-cell memory formation after mild COVID-19. Via MiXCR, TCRdb re-called the 5' RACE reads, giving one row per CDR3 protein. The repertoire has about 190,000 distinct CDR3 sequences, over 9.5% of them found once; the top ten carry around 3.3%. The specimen was PBMCs or a T cell subset sorted from them (not recorded which). The origin of the receptors is a young man who had mild COVID-19 (a few samples of this study predate the infection). Cell type and time point are not known.

This clonotype was counted between two and nine times. This chain uses TRBV5-1 with TRBJ2-5, with unresolved D. Germline lookup yields CDR1 SGHRS and CDR2 YFSETQ. V was cut by 1 base and J by 5 bases, with 12 bases left in between. This CDR3 spans 14 amino acids. The CDR3, as DNA: TGCGCCAGCAGCTTGAGGCATGTCGGTGAGACCCAGTACTTC. Residues: CASSLRHVGETQYF.

This clonotype was observed many times. The rearrangement uses TRBV7-3 and TRBJ2-7; D unresolved. The CDR3 loop spans 15 amino acids. Germline CDR1 reads SGHTA; CDR2 reads FQGTGA. Trimming shortened V by 1 base and J by 3 bases, and 13 bases separated the two germline ends. The CDR3 DNA reads as TGTGCCAGCAGCTTAAATCCGGCGCGAATCTACGAGCAGTACTTC. Translated: CASSLNPARIYEQYF.

The chain uses TRBV12-3 or TRBV12-4 and TRBJ1-1, with D uncertain. The CDR3 totals 13 residues. Trimming removed 6 bases from V and 11 bases from J, with 19 bases in between. CDR3 amino acids: CASRSQESPWAFF. The CDR3 coding sequence is TGTGCCAGCAGGTCCCAGGAGTCGCCTTGGGCTTTCTTT.

This clonotype was seen a few times. The CDR3 sequence: CASSHPADTEAFF. The DNA for the CDR3 is TGCGCCAGCAGTCACCCGGCGGACACTGAAGCTTTCTTT. V usage is TRBV5-1 and J usage is TRBJ1-1; D is unresolved. CDR1 and CDR2 from the germline V gene are SGHRS and YFSETQ. V was shortened by 5 bases and J by 3 bases, with 11 bases between the two germline ends. CDR3 length: 13 amino acids.

This clonotype was found a few times. The chain is built from TRBV12-3 or TRBV12-4 and TRBJ1-4; weak D call: TRBD1 (5 bases). The length of the CDR3 is 13 residues. Trimming left V 3 bases short and J 13 bases short, with 15 bases between. CDR3 in amino acids: CASSFRRGSALFF. The CDR3 nucleotides read TGTGCCAGCAGTTTCCGGAGGGGAAGTGCACTGTTTTTT.

The chain joins TRBV7-2 to TRBJ2-1; no reliable D call. V was cut by 5 bases and J by 1 base, with 3 bases left in between. There are 12 residues in the CDR3. CDR1 SGHTA and CDR2 FQGNSA come from the germline V gene. CDR3 in amino acids: CASSPSYNEQFF. The CDR3 nucleotides are TGTGCCAGCAGCCCGTCCTACAATGAGCAGTTCTTC.

In this sample, this clonotype turned up once. V and J are TRBV11-3 and TRBJ1-4; D call uncertain. This CDR3 spans 13 amino acids. V was clipped by 2 bases and J by 5 bases, with 6 bases between them. Germline-derived CDR1 and CDR2 are SGHNT and YENEEA. The CDR3 DNA sequence: TGTGCCAGCAGCTTAACGGGAAATGAAAAACTGTTTTTT. This codes for CASSLTGNEKLFF.

There are many counts of this clonotype. The gene calls are TRBV6-2 or TRBV6-3 and TRBJ1-5; 11 bases are a match to TRBD1. The CDR3 is 15 amino acids. From germline, CDR1 is MNHEY and CDR2 SVGEGT. V lost 2 bases to trimming and J lost 6 bases; unmatched junction nucleotides: 3. The DNA for the CDR3 is TGTGCCAGCAGTTACACGGACAGGGGGCTTCAGCCCCAGCATTTT. Its protein product is CASSYTDRGLQPQHF.

The V and J genes are TRBV5-1 and TRBJ1-4, with a tentative D call TRBD1 (5 bases). Trimming took 4 bases from V and 8 from J, leaving 21 bases between them. From germline, CDR1 is SGHRS and CDR2 YFSETQ. This CDR3 region has 16 residues. CDR3 in DNA: TGCGCCAGCAGCCCGGGGGACGGCCGGCCCTCGGAAAAACTGTTTTTT. This gives the protein CASSPGDGRPSEKLFF. Full variable domain (rest looked up from reference TRBV5-1 and TRBJ1-4): KAGVTQTPRYLIKTRGQQVTLSCSPISGHRSVSWYQQTPGQGLQFLFEYFSETQRNKGNFPGRFSGRQFSNSRSEMNVSTLELGDSALYLCASSPGDGRPSEKLFFGSGTQLSVL.

This clonotype was observed a few times. The CDR3 loop is CASSRTHNEQFF. CDR3 nucleotide sequence: TGTGCCAGCAGCCGGACCCACAATGAGCAGTTCTTC. This rearrangement joins TRBV14 to TRBJ2-1; D is unclear. The CDR3 runs to 12 residues. CDR1 and CDR2 from the germline V gene are SGHDN and FVKESK. The V end was cut by 4 bases, the J end by 5 bases, with 6 bases between.

The chain carries TRBV7-2 and TRBJ2-7; D remains unclear. V gave up 5 bases and J gave up 6 bases, with 20 bases separating them. The CDR3 runs to 15 residues. Per germline, CDR1 SGHTA and CDR2 FQGNSA. The CDR3, as DNA: TGTGCCAGCAGCCTCGAAGCTGGTAGGGCGTTCGAGCAGTACTTC. Its protein is CASSLEAGRAFEQYF.

The chain employs TRBV5-1 and TRBJ2-1; possibly TRBD1 or TRBD2 for D (5 bases each). V was pared by 4 bases and J by 4 bases, with 9 bases between. Germline V gene sequence: CDR1 SGHRS, CDR2 YFSETQ. The length of the CDR3 is 13 residues. The DNA of the CDR3 is TGCGCCAGCAGCCAGGGACGGTACAATGAGCAGTTCTTC. Residues: CASSQGRYNEQFF.

The chain links TRBV12-3 or TRBV12-4 to TRBJ1-2; D perhaps matches TRBD1 (6 bases). The ends were cut back, 5 bases at V and 5 bases at J, with 15 bases in the middle. The CDR3 spans 14 residues. The CDR3 bases are TGTGCCAGCAGTCCTCAGAGGACAGATTATGGCTACACCTTC. This encodes CASSPQRTDYGYTF.

The J gene is TRBJ2-2, the V gene TRBV7-2; 14 bases align to TRBD2. The CDR3 has 17 amino acids. The V and J ends lost 4 bases and 7 bases, in that order; junction bases with no gene match: 8. Per the germline V gene, CDR1 is SGHTA and CDR2 is FQGNSA. The CDR3 region is CASSSRLAGGVNGELFF. CDR3 in DNA: TGTGCCAGCAGCTCCCGACTAGCGGGGGGGGTTAACGGGGAGCTGTTTTTT.

The chain couples TRBV10-3 to TRBJ1-1; a possible D gene is TRBD1 (6 bases). V was cut by 2 bases and J by 1 base, with 11 bases left in between. The CDR3 runs 15 residues. CDR1 ENHRY and CDR2 SYGVKD come from the germline V gene. The CDR3 coding sequence is TGTGCCATCAGTGAGAAGGGGGAATGGAACACTGAAGCTTTCTTT. Translation: CAISEKGEWNTEAFF.

The rearrangement uses TRBV6-2 or TRBV6-3 and TRBJ2-1, with 9 nucleotides matching TRBD1. Germline values: CDR1 MNHEY, CDR2 SVGEGT. The CDR3 runs 15 residues. The J segment lost 4 bases and the V segment lost 0 bases, leaving 1 base of the junction unmatched. The CDR3 loop is CASSYSDRGYNEQFF. The DNA for the CDR3 is TGTGCCAGCAGTTACTCGGACAGGGGTTACAATGAGCAGTTCTTC.

This clonotype occurred a few times. The CDR3 nucleotides are TGTGCCACCAGCCCTACAGGGGGCAACACCGGGGAGCTGTTTTTT. Translating gives CATSPTGGNTGELFF. This sequence joins TRBV24-1 and TRBJ2-2, with 9 bases fitting TRBD1. The CDR3 consists of 15 residues. Unmatched junction bases numbered 4, after V lost 7 bases and J lost 2 bases. Germline V CDR1 and CDR2: KGHDR, SFDVKD.

The chain uses TRBV28 and TRBJ2-3, with D perhaps matching TRBD2 (5 bases). This CDR3 has 17 amino acids. Looked up from germline, CDR1 is MDHEN and CDR2 is SYDVKM. Trimming removed 4 bases at V and 2 bases at J, with 19 bases between. For the CDR3, the DNA is TGTGCCAGCAGTTCTCGAGGTGGAGGACCTTACACAGATACGCAGTATTTT. This codes for CASSSRGGGPYTDTQYF.

This clonotype has a handful of counts. The rearrangement joins TRBV10-3 to TRBJ2-3; 9 nucleotides line up with TRBD2. The CDR3 totals 17 residues. CDR1 and CDR2 (germline): ENHRY, SYGVKD. With 10 bases clipped from V and 0 bases from J, the junction kept 14 bases outside the gene matches. The CDR3 protein is CATRERGADTSTDTQYF. CDR3 sequence (DNA): TGTGCCACCAGGGAGCGGGGGGCCGACACGAGCACAGATACGCAGTATTTT.

This clonotype was recorded a few times. The J gene is TRBJ1-2, the V gene TRBV5-1, with a tentative D call TRBD1 (6 bases). Germline lookup yields CDR1 SGHRS and CDR2 YFSETQ. V was shortened by 0 bases and J by 10 bases, with 10 bases between the two germline ends. The CDR3 runs 12 residues. CDR3 coding DNA: TGCGCCAGCAGCTTGGGGGGGCGAGACTACACCTTC. It codes for CASSLGGRDYTF.

J is TRBJ1-5 and V is TRBV5-5; D not certain. CDR1 SGHKS and CDR2 YYEKEE come from the germline V gene (reference sequence). Deletions cut 0 bases from V and 7 bases from J, with 11 bases between. The CDR3 extends over 14 amino acids. CDR3: CASSLGPQTQPQHF. The CDR3 DNA sequence: TGTGCCAGCAGCTTGGGACCGCAAACCCAGCCCCAGCATTTT.